Sequencing of this TCR beta chain was carried out in a study of blood T cell repertoires in COVID-19. Trimming stripped 2 bases from V and 5 bases from J, with 15 bases between. The CDR3 totals 16 residues. In germline, CDR1 is MDHEN, CDR2 SYDVKM. TCRdb's copy holds only in-frame clones and misses some; the assay was immunoSEQ multiplex PCR. Of about 310,000 clones listed, approximately 89% were seen once; the top ten hold about 8.4%. The sequence derives from a woman in her twenties or thirties who had recovered from COVID-19. The sequencing sample was made of PBMCs or T cells enriched from blood (not recorded which). V gene TRBV28 combines with J gene TRBJ2-2; D perhaps matches TRBD1 (6 bases). CDR3 in DNA: TGTGCCAGCAGTTTACCGGGACACGGCCGGACCGGGGAGCTGTTTTTT. Translation gives CASSLPGHGRTGELFF.